This entry is about one TCR beta chain. Its matching antigen is unknown. Naive CD8 cells, CD45RO-negative and positively selected for CCR7, excluded terminally differentiated effector memory CD45RA+ cells. The entry originates in a study of shared clonotypes between healthy human individuals. In the study overall: Per donor, three plates held CD4 naive cells, three held CD4 memory, two held CD8 naive and one held CD8 memory. Study-wide results and caveats: Four donors showed sharing of approximately 5% of naive CD4 clonotypes.

V lost 0 bases to trimming and J lost 6 bases, with 7 bases between them. The CDR3 has 12 amino acids. Germline CDR1 SGHDT, CDR2 YYEEEE. For each subset, genomic DNA was distributed in equal portions over several immunoSEQ plates. Clones were read by immunoSEQ multiplex PCR, and TCRdb kept only the in-frame ones, dropping some. There are some 2,000,000 clones in the sample; 85% to 95% occur only once, and about 1.1% lies in the top ten. The TCR comes from a man aged 18 to 29 in good health. The sequenced material came from naive CD8+ T cells sorted from blood. V is TRBV5-6 and J is TRBJ2-7, with D unclear. The CDR3, as DNA: TGTGCCAGCAGCTTGGCGGCTTTCGAGCAGTACTTC. As protein: CASSLAAFEQYF.